In its sample, the clone carrying this TCR beta chain is medium-sized. This entry belongs to a study of patients and donors after allogeneic stem cell transplantation. TCRdb fed the RT-PCR reads into MiXCR, producing one record per CDR3 protein. The table lists under 200,000 distinct CDR3 sequences, approximately 30% of them singletons. Germline CDR1 and CDR2: SQVTM and ANQGSEA. The CDR3 has 12 amino acids. Deletions cut 4 bases from V and 3 bases from J, with 6 bases between. Material for sequencing was blood, either unsorted or a sorted T cell fraction (not recorded which). The TCR was taken from a human donor who was either an allogeneic HSCT recipient or a stem cell or donor lymphocyte infusion donor (not recorded which). It is not recorded whose cells these are; they may come from a transplant donor. The chain links TRBV29-1 to TRBJ2-2; D uncertain. CDR3 nucleotide sequence: TGCAGCGTTGTAGGAGACACCGGGGAGCTGTTTTTT. Translating gives CSVVGDTGELFF.